This T cell receptor (beta chain) emerged from a study of blood T cell repertoires in COVID-19. The wider study: The United States, Italy and Spain supplied acute and convalescent COVID-19 samples. T cells, B-cell-depleted T cells, or PBMCs supplied cDNA or gDNA.

Sequencing used immunoSEQ multiplex PCR; TCRdb keeps in-frame clones, though not all of them. The data contain 55,000 to 75,000 clones, over 75% of them singletons. The sample taken for sequencing was peripheral blood. The TCR sequence derives from a man between 50 and 59 years old with active COVID-19.

The CDR3, as DNA: TGTGCCAGGAGCACCCTAATCCTAGTCGAGCAGTACTTC. Translating gives CARSTLILVEQYF. The chain recombines TRBV3-1 (or the pseudogene TRBV3-2) with TRBJ2-7; no clear D gene. Trimming cost V 9 bases and J 6 bases, with 18 bases left between them. This CDR3 comprises 13 residues. Germline values: CDR1 LGHDT, CDR2 YNNKEL (reference sequence).